The present entry profiles one TCR beta chain with its context. What it binds is not known. These data belong to a study of spatial heterogeneity in lung cancer. Study summary: The donors, 72 patients with untreated early-stage non-small cell lung cancer, provided the samples. PBMC samples from follow-up, when available, were sequenced at a median of around 23 months post-resection. The average count in raw reads for each unique TCR and UMI combination exceeded eight appearances.

Overall study results and limits: Expanded tumor TCRs that were ubiquitous appeared in blood more at resection than follow-up.

The ends lost 5 bases at V and 2 bases at J; junction bases unmatched: 9. CDR3 length: 16 amino acids. Germline V CDR1 and CDR2: MDHEN, SYDVKM. Time point indicated: blood at routine non-recurrence follow-up after resection. From tumor, nontumor lung or frozen PBMC, whole RNA was taken unsorted for sequencing. MiXCR, run by TCRdb on the 5' RACE reads, gives a single entry per CDR3 protein. The sample includes some 120,000 distinct CDR3 sequences, 12% of them seen just once. The chain has TRBV28 and TRBJ2-7; 10 positions match TRBD1. The sequence derives from a male donor with early-stage non-small cell lung cancer. The specimen was PBMCs, collected at follow-up. In DNA form, the CDR3 reads TGTGCCAGCAGTGCCGCTCCGGGACAGGGGCCCTACGAGCAGTACTTC. Its translation: CASSAAPGQGPYEQYF.